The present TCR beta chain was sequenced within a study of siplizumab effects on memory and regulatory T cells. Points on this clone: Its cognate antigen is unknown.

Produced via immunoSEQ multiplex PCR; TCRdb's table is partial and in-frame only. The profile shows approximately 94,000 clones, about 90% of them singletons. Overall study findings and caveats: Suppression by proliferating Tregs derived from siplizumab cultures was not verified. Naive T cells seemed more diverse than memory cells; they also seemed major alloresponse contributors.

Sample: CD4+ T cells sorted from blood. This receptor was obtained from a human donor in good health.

CDR3 protein: CASSLSGVSYEQYF. In nucleotides, the CDR3 is TGTGCCAGCAGCTTATCAGGAGTGTCCTACGAGCAGTACTTC. The J gene is TRBJ2-7, the V gene TRBV11-1; D is ambiguous. V dropped 2 bases and J dropped 1 base, with 9 bases sitting between them. Germline CDR1 SGHAT, CDR2 FQDESV (reference sequence). The CDR3 covers 14 residues.